These 4 T cell receptor beta chains came from one sample sequenced in a study of cytomegalovirus exposure and HLA in healthy donors. The study ran its PCR with 60 Vbeta and 13 Jbeta primers. Libraries were prepared by immunoSEQ multiplex PCR; TCRdb keeps only in-frame clonotypes and omits some of them. The sample data list tens of thousands of clones. Sequencing was performed on PBMCs. These receptors came from a human donor in good health.

The V and J genes are TRBV2 and TRBJ2-7; the D gene is possibly TRBD2 (5 bases). V shed 4 bases and J shed 3 bases, with 16 bases lying between them. CDR1 SNHLY and CDR2 FYNNEI come from the germline V gene. The CDR3 totals 15 residues. CDR3 nucleotide sequence: TGTGCCAGCAGTGGGGAGTCCCTCTCTCTCTACGAGCAGTACTTC. This translates into CASSGESLSLYEQYF.

The rearrangement joins TRBV19 to TRBJ2-6, with D possibly matching TRBD1 (6 bases). Trimming removed 5 bases at V and 0 bases at J, with 20 bases between. Germline CDR1 is LNHDA and CDR2 is SQIVND (reference sequence). There are 19 residues in the CDR3. Here the CDR3 DNA reads TGTGCCAGTAGTTTCTCCTTGACAGGTGTACCCTCTGGGGCCAACGTCCTGACTTTC. It codes for CASSFSLTGVPSGANVLTF.

This chain links TRBV4-1 with TRBJ1-2; maybe TRBD1 (6 bases). The CDR3 has 17 amino acids. The V gene lost 4 bases and the J gene lost 0 bases, with 18 bases spanning the gap. Germline values: CDR1 MGHRA, CDR2 YSYEKL. The CDR3 region is CASSPGHFGGPNYGYTF. The CDR3 DNA reads as TGCGCCAGCAGCCCGGGCCACTTCGGGGGGCCTAACTATGGCTACACCTTC.

This chain connects TRBV6-6 to TRBJ1-6, with D perhaps TRBD1 (5 bases). This CDR3 has 15 amino acids. Germline CDR1 is MNHNY and CDR2 is SVGAGI (reference sequence). V dropped 7 bases and J dropped 4 bases, with 14 bases sitting between them. The CDR3 sequence: CASKEGTVYNSPLHF. DNA of the CDR3: TGTGCCAGCAAGGAGGGGACTGTATATAATTCACCCCTCCACTTT.